This TCR beta chain was sequenced in a study of patients and donors after allogeneic stem cell transplantation (dated by TCRdb to between 2020 and 2021). The library was prepared using RT-PCR. Sequencing took place on a NextSeq 550. The public reads were quality trimmed at Q25 with fastp and then assembled into clones with MiXCR by TCRdb, keeping productive beta chains. Records with the same CDR3 protein are collapsed into one entry carrying the most frequent genes and DNA. The sample table shows tens of thousands of distinct CDR3 sequences, and 5% are seen once. The ten largest clones represent roughly 2.5% of the sample. This clonotype appeared many times. This receptor's antigen is unknown. No quality values exist for individual bases; no much larger clone is one base distant. As encoded in the germline V gene, CDR1 is MGHRA while CDR2 is YSYEKL. The germline V end is reduced by 2 bases and the J end by 1 base; junction bases left unmatched: 2. Taken from cysteine to phenylalanine, the CDR3 has 17 residues. Of all the DNA, just the CDR3 is kept, 51 bases in frame from base 1.

The clonotype was recovered from a human donor who was either an allogeneic HSCT recipient or a stem cell or donor lymphocyte infusion donor (not recorded which). It is not recorded whose cells these are; they may come from a transplant donor. The sequenced sample was blood, either unsorted or a sorted T cell fraction (not recorded which). The chain is made from TRBV4-1 and TRBJ2-2, with 12 central nucleotides matching TRBD2. The CDR3 protein is CASSQLTSGRNTGELFF. The sequence in DNA is TGCGCCAGCAGCCAACTGACTAGCGGGAGGAACACCGGGGAGCTGTTTTTT.